These 25 T cell receptor beta chains were sequenced from one sample in a study of shared clonotypes between healthy human individuals. Profiling relied on immunoSEQ multiplex PCR, and the TCRdb table lists in-frame clones only, not all of them. The data hold over a million clones, with 75% observed a single time. Sequenced material: memory CD4+ T cells sorted from blood. Subset specified: CD45RA-negative fraction. These TCRs come from a man younger than 35 in good health.

The chain employs TRBV9 and TRBJ2-7; D perhaps matches TRBD1 (5 bases). V lost 2 bases and J lost 4, with 13 bases in between. The germline gives CDR1 SGDLS, CDR2 YYNGEE. The CDR3 covers 14 residues. Here the CDR3 reads CASSVNFQGYEQYF. In DNA, the CDR3 is TGTGCCAGCAGCGTTAACTTCCAGGGATACGAGCAGTACTTC.

As concerns this clone: The same CDR3 can be traced to other DNA sequences in this sample. The chain links TRBV29-1 to TRBJ2-5; TRBD2 agrees at 9 bases. Germline assignment: CDR1 SQVTM and CDR2 ANQGSEA. The CDR3 has 14 amino acids. V lost 3 bases to trimming and J lost 1 base; unmatched junction nucleotides: 3. The CDR3 DNA reads TGCAGCGTTGATGCTAGCGGGATCCAAGAGACCCAGTACTTC. Encoded protein: CSVDASGIQETQYF.

The gene calls are TRBV7-2 and TRBJ2-6; D assignment may be TRBD1 or TRBD2 (5 bases each). CDR1 is SGHTA and CDR2 is FQGNSA in the germline V gene. The V gene lost 0 bases and the J gene lost 4 bases, with 10 bases spanning the gap. This CDR3 has 16 residues. CDR3: CASSLAPGQGANVLTF. The CDR3 DNA reads as TGTGCCAGCAGCTTAGCGCCGGGGCAAGGGGCCAACGTCCTGACTTTC.

This clone was picked up one time. The V and J genes are TRBV10-3 and TRBJ1-3, with D uncertain. With 11 bases removed from V and 0 bases from J, the gap between germline ends came to 17 bases. Germline CDR1 is ENHRY and CDR2 is SYGVKD. This CDR3 comprises 15 residues. CDR3 bases: TGTGCCTCCCGCCCACCAAGTAACTCTGGAAACACCATATATTTT. Translation gives CASRPPSNSGNTIYF.

The chain couples TRBV4-1 to TRBJ2-1; D may match TRBD1 or TRBD2 (5 bases each). Germline values: CDR1 MGHRA, CDR2 YSYEKL. The V end was cut by 1 base, the J end by 2 bases, with 9 bases between. This CDR3 is built from 15 residues. CDR3 loop: CASSQGGVTYNEQFF. CDR3 coding DNA: TGCGCCAGCAGCCAAGGAGGGGTTACCTACAATGAGCAGTTCTTC.

The chain uses TRBV21-1 and TRBJ1-2. TRBV21-1 is assigned pseudogene status. The CDR3 contains 15 residues. The CDR3 here is CASSKAFELSYGYTF. CDR3 DNA: TGTGCCAGCAGCAAAGCTTTTGAGTTGAGCTATGGCTACACCTTC.

V and J are TRBV11-3 and TRBJ2-3, with a possible D match to TRBD1 (5 bases). The CDR3 runs to 14 residues. Trimming took 4 bases from V and 4 from J, leaving 12 bases between them. Germline loops: CDR1 SGHNT, CDR2 YENEEA. The CDR3, as DNA: TGTGCCAGCAGCTCCCCGCAGGGTCCAGATACGCAGTATTTT. Translated: CASSSPQGPDTQYF.

The V gene is TRBV2, the J gene TRBJ1-2; no definite D call. The V end lost 8 bases, the J end lost 8 bases, and 9 bases lay between the germline ends. From germline, CDR1 is SNHLY and CDR2 FYNNEI. This CDR3 has 10 residues. CDR3 loop: CASRVYGYTF. DNA for the CDR3: TGTGCCAGCCGTGTGTACGGCTACACCTTC.

The chain joins TRBV28 to TRBJ1-2; perhaps TRBD1 as D (5 bases). V was trimmed by 6 bases and J by 6 bases, leaving 14 bases between them. This CDR3 has 13 amino acids. The V gene's germline CDR1 is MDHEN and CDR2 SYDVKM. The CDR3 spells CASSPRGRHGYTF. Written as DNA, the CDR3 is TGTGCCAGCAGCCCCCGGGGGAGGCATGGCTACACCTTC.

V gene TRBV30 combines with J gene TRBJ2-5, with D unclear. V lost 4 bases, J lost 4 bases, and 13 bases lay in between. Germline-derived CDR1 and CDR2 are GTSNPN and SVGIG (reference sequence). The CDR3 is 13 amino acids. The CDR3 loop is CAWNGFGPETQYF. The CDR3 DNA reads as TGTGCCTGGAATGGCTTTGGGCCAGAGACCCAGTACTTC.

This clone occurred a few times. CDR3 sequence (DNA): TGCGCCAGCAGCTCCCCTCTTAGCTCCTACAATGAGCAGTTCTTC. This gives the protein CASSSPLSSYNEQFF. V gene TRBV5-1 combines with J gene TRBJ2-1; no clear D gene. V was cut by 3 bases and J by 0 bases, with 10 bases left in between. CDR3 size: 15 residues. Germline V CDR1 and CDR2: SGHRS, YFSETQ. The full variable domain, completed using reference TRBV5-1 and TRBJ2-1, is KAGVTQTPRYLIKTRGQQVTLSCSPISGHRSVSWYQQTPGQGLQFLFEYFSETQRNKGNFPGRFSGRQFSNSRSEMNVSTLELGDSALYLCASSSPLSSYNEQFFGPGTRLTVL.

This clone was counted a few times. The sample contains more than one DNA sequence encoding this CDR3. This chain connects TRBV6-5 to TRBJ2-7, with D possibly being TRBD1 (6 bases). This CDR3 has 13 residues. V was clipped by 6 bases and J by 3 bases, with 12 bases between them. Germline V gene data show CDR1 as MNHEY and CDR2 as SVGAGI. The CDR3 DNA follows: TGTGCCAGCAGACCAGGGGCTCGCTACGAGCAGTACTTC. Its translation is CASRPGARYEQYF.

In its sample, this clone was seen once. The chain couples TRBV7-2 to TRBJ2-5; D ambiguous. CDR3 length: 13 amino acids. The ends were cut back, 5 bases at V and 6 bases at J, with 13 bases in the middle. The germline V gene has CDR1 SGHTA and CDR2 FQGNSA. DNA for the CDR3: TGTGCCAGCAGCGCTCGGACGTCGAAGACCCAGTACTTC. It codes for CASSARTSKTQYF.

CDR3 in DNA: TGTGCCAGCAGCTCGGTGACAGGTCCCCCCGGCGAGCAGTACTTC. Its protein is CASSSVTGPPGEQYF. The chain is built from TRBV5-6 and TRBJ2-7, with D perhaps TRBD1 (6 bases). The V end lost 3 bases, the J end lost 6 bases, and 19 bases lay between the germline ends. CDR1 and CDR2 (germline): SGHDT, YYEEEE. The CDR3 runs to 15 residues. The variable domain in full, with the rest retrieved from reference TRBV5-6 and TRBJ2-7, is DAGVTQSPTHLIKTRGQQVTLRCSPKSGHDTVSWYQQALGQGPQFIFQYYEEEERQRGNFPDRFSGHQFPNYSSELNVNALLLGDSALYLCASSSVTGPPGEQYFGPGTRLTVT.

The rearrangement links TRBV27 to TRBJ2-2, with 7 bases identical to TRBD2. This CDR3 is built from 18 residues. The V gene end was trimmed by 5 bases and the J gene end by 1 base; junction bases not matched to a gene: 13. CDR1 MNHEY and CDR2 SMNVEV come from the germline V gene (reference sequence). The CDR3 sequence: CASSTPAGLKENTGELFF. The CDR3 DNA reads TGTGCCAGCAGTACCCCAGCGGGACTCAAGGAGAACACCGGGGAGCTGTTTTTT.

This chain uses TRBV5-1 with TRBJ2-1; possible D gene TRBD1, 7 bases. The CDR3 is made up of 16 amino acids. Germline values: CDR1 SGHRS, CDR2 YFSETQ. Trimming left V 4 bases short and J 7 bases short, with 21 bases between. The DNA of the CDR3 is TGCGCCAGCAGCCAGAGACAGGGACCTCGGGGGAATGAGCAGTTCTTC. Its protein is CASSQRQGPRGNEQFF.

The CDR3 is CASSLSGRETQYF. The CDR3 DNA follows: TGTGCCAGCAGCCTTAGCGGGAGAGAGACCCAGTACTTC. The chain carries TRBV11-2 and TRBJ2-5; the match to TRBD2 covers 9 bases. V dropped 5 bases and J dropped 4; count of bases not matched to a gene: 2. Germline CDR1 and CDR2: SGHAT and FQNNGV. CDR3 length equals 13 residues.

This chain connects TRBV6-6 to TRBJ1-1; D ambiguous. Germline V gene lookup returns CDR1 MNHNY and CDR2 SVGAGI (reference sequence). Trimming took off 5 bases at V and 1 base at J, with 8 bases between the two ends. The CDR3 is 13 amino acids. The CDR3 DNA is TGTGCCAGCAGTACCGGTGGGAACACTGAAGCTTTCTTT. Its translation: CASSTGGNTEAFF.

Remarks on this clone: At the DNA level, this CDR3 is encoded by other sequences in the same sample as well. The CDR3 DNA reads TGTGCCAGCAGCCTTTACAGGAACACTGAAGCTTTCTTT. Translation: CASSLYRNTEAFF. The chain employs TRBV11-3 and TRBJ1-1; D gene ambiguous. The CDR3 length is 13 residues. Trimming stripped 5 bases from V and 1 base from J, with 8 bases between. Germline V gives CDR1 SGHNT, CDR2 YENEEA. The whole variable domain, filled in from reference TRBV11-3 and TRBJ1-1, reads EAGVVQSPRYKIIEKKQPVAFWCNPISGHNTLYWYLQNLGQGPELLIRYENEEAVDDSQLPKDRFSAERLKGVDSTLKIQPAELGDSAVYLCASSLYRNTEAFFGQGTRLTVV.

The chain combines TRBV10-1 with TRBJ2-7; D is unresolved. Germline V gene data show CDR1 as WNHNN and CDR2 as SYGVQD (reference sequence). V lost 6 bases and J lost 4, with 10 bases in between. This CDR3 has 12 amino acids. CDR3 protein: CASRGRYYEQYF. In DNA form, the CDR3 reads TGCGCCAGCAGGGGCAGGTATTACGAGCAGTACTTC.

This clone was picked up many times. The same CDR3 also results from other DNA sequences found in this sample. The chain carries TRBV5-4 and TRBJ1-2, with D uncertain. V was trimmed by 1 base and J by 8 bases, leaving 9 bases between them. In germline, CDR1 is SGHNT, CDR2 YYREEE (reference sequence). The CDR3 is made up of 12 amino acids. The CDR3 DNA reads TGTGCCAGCAGCTTGCTCGTTGAGGGCTACACCTTC. This encodes CASSLLVEGYTF.

This clone has a handful of counts. V and J are TRBV6-5 and TRBJ1-6; D remains ambiguous. Trimming shortened V by 6 bases and J by 10 bases, and 13 bases separated the two germline ends. Germline V gene data show CDR1 as MNHEY and CDR2 as SVGAGI. The CDR3 is 13 amino acids. In DNA form, the CDR3 reads TGTGCCAGCAGACCCGGACTGAGCTCACCCCTCCACTTT. It translates to CASRPGLSSPLHF.

The J gene is TRBJ1-3, the V gene TRBV10-3, with TRBD1 as a possible D gene (6 bases). There are 13 residues in the CDR3. Germline V lookup: CDR1 ENHRY, CDR2 SYGVKD. Trimming shortened V by 6 bases and J by 4 bases, and 10 bases separated the two germline ends. The CDR3 sequence is CAIRQGVGNTIYF. DNA for the CDR3: TGTGCCATCAGACAGGGCGTCGGAAACACCATATATTTT.

This chain joins TRBV30 and TRBJ2-7; 7 bases map to TRBD1. This CDR3 contains 15 residues. The trim removed 1 base at V and 0 bases at J, leaving 6 bases unmatched. Germline-derived CDR1 and CDR2 are GTSNPN and SVGIG (reference sequence). The CDR3 nucleotides are TGTGCCTGGAGTGGGACAGGAATGAGCTCCTACGAGCAGTACTTC. It is translated as CAWSGTGMSSYEQYF.

This clone was counted a few times. The CDR3 nucleotides read TGTGCCAGCAGCCTCCCGGACGGAAACCCAGAATACAAATACGAGCAGTACTTC. Protein sequence: CASSLPDGNPEYKYEQYF. V and J are TRBV7-9 and TRBJ2-7; D call uncertain. Germline loops: CDR1 SEHNR, CDR2 FQNEAQ (reference sequence). The ends were cut back, 5 bases at V and 4 bases at J, with 27 bases in the middle. The CDR3 consists of 18 residues.